This T cell receptor (beta chain) was documented in a study of blood T cell repertoires in COVID-19. The wider study: Researchers got acute and convalescent COVID-19 samples from the United States, Italy and Spain. T cells, B-cell-depleted T cells, or PBMCs provided the cDNA or gDNA that served as material.

Original processing methods: Reference gene primer amplification yielded estimated nucleated cell counts. Data came from immunoSEQ multiplex PCR; TCRdb stores just in-frame clones and leaves some out. From that table come the V and J calls and clone size; the DNA was used to work out D and trimming. The sample yields some 110,000 clones, 81% seen once. The sequenced material came from peripheral blood. The TCR sequence derives from a woman aged 65 to 85 with acute or convalescent COVID-19.

The CDR3 nucleotides read TGTGCCAGCAGCTTAGGTGGGGACAGGGGGCATGGCGGCTACACCTTC. Its protein product is CASSLGGDRGHGGYTF. The chain joins TRBV7-3 to TRBJ1-2; 12 bases are shared with TRBD1. The length of the CDR3 is 16 residues. CDR1 and CDR2 (germline): SGHTA, FQGTGA. Trimming took 2 bases from V and 8 from J; bases not matched to a gene: 9. Drawing the rest from reference TRBV7-3 and TRBJ1-2, the complete variable domain is GAGVSQTPSNKVTEKGKYVELRCDPISGHTALYWYRQSLGQGPEFLIYFQGTGAADDSGLPNDRFFAVRPEGSVSTLKIQRTERGDSAVYLCASSLGGDRGHGGYTFGSGTRLTVV.